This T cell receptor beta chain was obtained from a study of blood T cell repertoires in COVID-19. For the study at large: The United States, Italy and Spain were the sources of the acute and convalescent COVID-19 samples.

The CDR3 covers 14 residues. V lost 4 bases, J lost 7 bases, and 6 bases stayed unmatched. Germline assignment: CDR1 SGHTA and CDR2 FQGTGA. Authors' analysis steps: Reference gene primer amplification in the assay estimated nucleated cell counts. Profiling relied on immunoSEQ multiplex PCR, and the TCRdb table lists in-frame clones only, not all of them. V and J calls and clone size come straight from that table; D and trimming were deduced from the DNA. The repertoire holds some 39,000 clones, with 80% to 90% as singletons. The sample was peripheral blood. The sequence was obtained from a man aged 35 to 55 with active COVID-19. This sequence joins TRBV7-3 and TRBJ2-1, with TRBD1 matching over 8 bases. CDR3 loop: CASSWAGGLNEQFF. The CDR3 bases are TGTGCCAGCAGCTGGGCAGGGGGCCTTAATGAGCAGTTCTTC.